These 28 T cell receptor beta chains were all obtained from the same sample, sequenced in a study of T cells expressing NK-cell markers. TCRdb re-called the 5' RACE reads and catalogs CDR3 proteins one per entry, DNA excluded. Its table records 400,000 to 550,000 distinct CDR3 sequences. The sample was blood T cells: a sorted CD56 or NKG2C T cell subset, CD4+ or CD8+ T cells, or bulk PBMC T cells (not recorded which). The receptors stem from a woman between 18 and 75 years old in good health.

The gene calls are TRBV12-3 or TRBV12-4 and TRBJ2-1. The CDR3 loop spans 12 amino acids. The CDR3 sequence: CASSYSPNEQFF.

This rearrangement joins TRBV15 to TRBJ2-3; TCRdb indicates TRBD2, and absent DNA this call remains unverified. From germline, CDR1 is LNHNV and CDR2 YYDKDF (reference sequence). This CDR3 has 18 amino acids. The chain's CDR3 is CATSRDAEERPRTDTQYF.

The rearrangement uses TRBV12-3 or TRBV12-4 and TRBJ2-3; TCRdb's assignment of TRBD2 cannot be checked, as there is no DNA. The CDR3 extends over 14 amino acids. CDR3 in amino acids: CASSPSGRTDTQYF.

The genes are TRBV7-3 and TRBJ1-2; TCRdb calls TRBD1, which cannot be checked without DNA. The CDR3 is 13 amino acids. The V gene's germline CDR1 is SGHTA and CDR2 FQGTGA. The CDR3 sequence is CASSLPTGVGYTF.

The rearrangement links TRBV5-1 to TRBJ2-2; there is no DNA to check the TCRdb D call of TRBD2. Germline V gene data show CDR1 as SGHRS and CDR2 as YFSETQ. CDR3 size: 14 residues. CDR3 region: CASSLNSGTGELFF.

J is TRBJ1-2 and V is TRBV10-3; as DNA is missing, the TRBD1 call by TCRdb cannot be tested. Per germline, CDR1 ENHRY and CDR2 SYGVKD. The CDR3 extends over 13 amino acids. The CDR3 is CAAGGQEFYGYTF.

The chain joins TRBV5-4 to TRBJ2-3; without DNA, the TCRdb call of TRBD1 cannot be checked. The germline gives CDR1 SGHNT, CDR2 YYREEE (reference sequence). The CDR3 consists of 15 residues. The CDR3 loop reads CASRFPGEGTDTQYF.

This chain joins TRBV30 and TRBJ2-5; there is no DNA to check the TCRdb D call of TRBD2. The CDR3 consists of 14 residues. CDR1 GTSNPN and CDR2 SVGIG come from the germline V gene (reference sequence). This CDR3 reads CAWAGVAGKETQYF.

The chain carries TRBV20-1 and TRBJ2-3. This CDR3 region has 12 residues. CDR1 and CDR2 from the germline V gene are DFQATT and SNEGSKA (reference sequence). The CDR3 loop is CSAKNSPDTQYF.

This chain joins TRBV20-1 and TRBJ2-1. The V gene's germline CDR1 is DFQATT and CDR2 SNEGSKA (reference sequence). This CDR3 spans 15 amino acids. This chain's CDR3 is CSARNSGRPNNEQFF.

The V call is TRBV29-1, the J call TRBJ2-3; TCRdb's D gene call, TRBD2, goes unchecked for lack of DNA. The CDR3 spans 15 residues. Germline V lookup: CDR1 SQVTM, CDR2 ANQGSEA. The CDR3 loop reads CSVESAGLFTDTQYF.

The chain combines TRBV12-3 or TRBV12-4 with TRBJ2-7; the D gene TCRdb calls, TRBD1, cannot be checked with no DNA. The CDR3 is 14 amino acids. CDR3 sequence: CASSRRDGTYEQYF.

The chain recombines TRBV6-1 with TRBJ1-1; TCRdb selects TRBD1, and the lack of DNA leaves this call unchecked. The CDR3 has 11 amino acids. CDR1 MNHNS and CDR2 SASEGT come from the germline V gene. The CDR3 reads CASRRTVEAFF.

The J gene is TRBJ2-7, the V gene TRBV18; TCRdb's D call, TRBD1, is unchecked because there is no DNA. The CDR3 consists of 16 residues. From germline, CDR1 is KGHSH and CDR2 LQKENI. The CDR3 loop reads CASSPVTGTASYEQYF.

The rearrangement uses TRBV20-1 and TRBJ2-3; the TCRdb call, TRBD2, lacks DNA for checking. From germline, CDR1 is DFQATT and CDR2 SNEGSKA (reference sequence). This CDR3 comprises 16 residues. The CDR3 here is CSAREGRSGRGDTQYF.

This chain joins TRBV28 and TRBJ1-6; with no DNA, the TCRdb D assignment of TRBD1 cannot be verified. The CDR3 length is 15 residues. Germline V lookup: CDR1 MDHEN, CDR2 SYDVKM. This CDR3 is CASSLSQGLTSPLHF.

This rearrangement joins TRBV7-2 to TRBJ2-7. CDR1 is SGHTA and CDR2 is FQGNSA in the germline V gene. The CDR3 runs to 16 residues. CDR3 loop: CASSLARGSETYEQYF.

The chain has TRBV6-5 and TRBJ2-1; lacking DNA, the TRBD1 call made by TCRdb goes unchecked. The length of the CDR3 is 15 residues. Germline V gene lookup returns CDR1 MNHEY and CDR2 SVGAGI. The CDR3 loop is CASSYRDGKYNEQFF.

The chain couples TRBV7-6 to TRBJ1-2. The CDR3 spans 13 residues. Germline V gene lookup returns CDR1 SGHVS and CDR2 FNYEAQ. This chain's CDR3 is CASSLGGPGDYTF.

This rearrangement joins TRBV20-1 to TRBJ1-2; TCRdb designates TRBD1, a call that cannot be tested without DNA. This CDR3 has 14 residues. Germline assignment: CDR1 DFQATT and CDR2 SNEGSKA (reference sequence). CDR3 amino acids: CSASLGAEQYGYTF.

The gene calls are TRBV30 and TRBJ2-4; absent DNA, TCRdb's TRBD1 call cannot be checked. Per the germline V gene, CDR1 is GTSNPN and CDR2 is SVGIG (reference sequence). The CDR3 extends over 16 amino acids. CDR3 amino acids: CAFEPGGPIAKNIQYF.

The rearrangement uses TRBV20-1 and TRBJ2-5; TCRdb's D call of TRBD1 is untestable without DNA. CDR3 length equals 13 residues. Germline lookup yields CDR1 DFQATT and CDR2 SNEGSKA (reference sequence). The CDR3 spells CSVADRPQETQYF.

The chain joins TRBV5-1 to TRBJ2-3. Germline loops: CDR1 SGHRS, CDR2 YFSETQ. The CDR3 contains 11 residues. CDR3: CASKFVNTQYF.

The rearrangement joins TRBV9 to TRBJ2-3; TCRdb's D call of TRBD1 is untestable without DNA. Germline values: CDR1 SGDLS, CDR2 YYNGEE. The CDR3 has 17 residues. The CDR3 reads CASSVGIGAGGTDTQYF.

The CDR3 reads CASRNRKDQPQHF. The chain links TRBV6-1 to TRBJ1-5; with no DNA, the TCRdb D assignment of TRBD1 cannot be verified. The CDR3 totals 13 residues. Germline lookup yields CDR1 MNHNS and CDR2 SASEGT.

The chain has TRBV28 and TRBJ2-7; the TRBD2 assignment by TCRdb is unverifiable without DNA. Germline values: CDR1 MDHEN, CDR2 SYDVKM. The CDR3 runs 17 residues. This CDR3 reads CASSDGSSGSGSLRQYF. Drawing the rest from reference TRBV28 and TRBJ2-7, the complete variable domain is DVKVTQSSRYLVKRTGEKVFLECVQDMDHENMFWYRQDPGLGLRLIYFSYDVKMKEKGDIPEGYSVSREKKERFSLILESASTNQTSMYLCASSDGSSGSGSLRQYFGPGTRLTVT.

This chain connects TRBV27 to TRBJ2-1; there is no DNA to check the TCRdb D call of TRBD1. Per the germline V gene, CDR1 is MNHEY and CDR2 is SMNVEV (reference sequence). The CDR3 sequence is 15 residues long. The CDR3 loop reads CASSLGATPYNEQFF.

The J gene is TRBJ2-5, the V gene TRBV29-1; the TCRdb call, TRBD2, lacks DNA for checking. The CDR3 spans 15 residues. Per germline, CDR1 SQVTM and CDR2 ANQGSEA. This CDR3 is CSVRGGSVQQETQYF. The complete variable domain, with remaining parts taken from reference TRBV29-1 and TRBJ2-5, reads SAVISQKPSRDICQRGTSLTIQCQVDSQVTMMFWYRQQPGQSLTLIATANQGSEATYESGFVIDKFPISRPNLTFSTLTVSNMSPEDSSIYLCSVRGGSVQQETQYFGPGTRLLVL.